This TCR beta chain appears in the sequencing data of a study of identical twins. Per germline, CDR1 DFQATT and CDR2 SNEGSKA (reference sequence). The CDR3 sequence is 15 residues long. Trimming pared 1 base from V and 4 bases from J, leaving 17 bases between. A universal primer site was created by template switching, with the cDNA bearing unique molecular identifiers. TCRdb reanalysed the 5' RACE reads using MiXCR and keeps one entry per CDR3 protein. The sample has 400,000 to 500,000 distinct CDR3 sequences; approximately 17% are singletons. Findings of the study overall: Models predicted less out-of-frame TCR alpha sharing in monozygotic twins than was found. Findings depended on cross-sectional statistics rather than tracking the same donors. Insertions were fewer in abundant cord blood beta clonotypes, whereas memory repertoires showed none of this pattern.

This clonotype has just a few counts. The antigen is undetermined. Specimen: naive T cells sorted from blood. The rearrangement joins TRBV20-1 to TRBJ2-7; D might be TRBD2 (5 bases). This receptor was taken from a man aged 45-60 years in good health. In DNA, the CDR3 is TGCAGTGCTAGAGTCCCAACTAGGGTTACTTACGAGCAGTACTTC. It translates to CSARVPTRVTYEQYF.